These 21 T cell receptor beta chains share one sample of origin, sequenced in a study of T cells in Graves' hyperthyroidism and ophthalmopathy. TCR beta CDR3 regions were amplified from RNA. During a first-round RT-PCR of the TCR CDR3, the HTBI primer set was used. TCRdb independently ran MiXCR on the multiplex PCR reads; one entry per CDR3 protein. The sample lists hundreds of thousands of distinct CDR3 sequences, about 14% seen once, with under 15% in the top ten. Sequenced sample: blood. The source of these receptors is a woman in her forties or fifties with Graves' ophthalmopathy.

The sample holds a few counts of this clonotype. The chain joins TRBV6-1 to TRBJ2-7; D is undetermined. In germline, CDR1 is MNHNS, CDR2 SASEGT. This CDR3 is 13 amino acids long. The V gene lost 5 bases and the J gene lost 3 bases, with 11 bases spanning the gap. CDR3 loop: CASSTDLIYEQYF. For the CDR3, the DNA is TGTGCCAGCAGTACAGACTTGATCTACGAGCAGTACTTC.

This clonotype occurred a few times. The rearrangement links TRBV20-1 to TRBJ2-2; TRBD1 or TRBD2 may be the D gene (6 bases each). Trimming shortened V by 5 bases and J by 6 bases, and 10 bases separated the two germline ends. This CDR3 region has 12 residues. Germline-derived CDR1 and CDR2 are DFQATT and SNEGSKA (reference sequence). The CDR3 nucleotides are TGCAGTGCTTCTGGGGGGCCCGGGGAGCTGTTTTTT. Translation gives CSASGGPGELFF.

This clonotype was picked up a small number of times. The gene calls are TRBV5-6 and TRBJ2-1; 7 bases fit TRBD1. The germline gives CDR1 SGHDT, CDR2 YYEEEE. The CDR3 covers 17 residues. V shed 3 bases, J shed 0 bases, and the junction held 9 bases outside the gene matches. The CDR3 here is CASSYTDRASSYNEQFF. The CDR3 bases are TGTGCCAGCAGCTACACAGACAGGGCCAGCTCCTACAATGAGCAGTTCTTC.

This clonotype was observed many times. This chain uses TRBV5-1 with TRBJ2-1; maybe TRBD1 (5 bases). The CDR3 totals 15 residues. Germline lookup yields CDR1 SGHRS and CDR2 YFSETQ. With 0 bases removed from V and 6 bases from J, the gap between germline ends came to 13 bases. CDR3 bases: TGCGCCAGCAGCTTGGGTGCAGGGATGCGCAATGAGCAGTTCTTC. Translated: CASSLGAGMRNEQFF.

This clonotype has a count of ten or more. The chain combines TRBV2 with TRBJ2-2; 10 bases fit TRBD1. The CDR3 length is 15 residues. Germline loops: CDR1 SNHLY, CDR2 FYNNEI. The trim removed 8 bases at V and 5 bases at J, leaving 8 bases unmatched. This CDR3 is CASRTGGRGTGELFF. As DNA, the CDR3 is TGTGCCAGCCGGACAGGGGGAAGGGGTACCGGGGAGCTGTTTTTT.

This clonotype came up a few times. V gene TRBV4-1 combines with J gene TRBJ2-5, with 8 bases fitting TRBD2. The CDR3 extends over 16 amino acids. Germline values: CDR1 MGHRA, CDR2 YSYEKL. With V trimmed by 3 bases and J by 5 bases, 11 bases remained unmatched. The CDR3 bases are TGCGCCAGCAGCCATACAACCGGGACTAGATATGAGACCCAGTACTTC. Translating gives CASSHTTGTRYETQYF.

This clonotype showed up just a few times. J is TRBJ2-6 and V is TRBV27; 8 bases align to TRBD2. J lost 0 bases, V lost 5 bases, and 15 bases had no gene match. The CDR3 length is 20 residues. The germline V gene has CDR1 MNHEY and CDR2 SMNVEV (reference sequence). The CDR3 bases are TGTGCCAGCAGTCCCCCGTTCCCAATAGCGGGGCACTCTGGGGCCAACGTCCTGACTTTC. Encoded protein: CASSPPFPIAGHSGANVLTF.

This clonotype was observed at least ten times. CDR3 in amino acids: CSASPPSVTSYNEQFF. The CDR3 DNA sequence: TGCAGTGCTAGTCCTCCTAGCGTGACCTCCTACAATGAGCAGTTCTTC. The rearrangement uses TRBV20-1 and TRBJ2-1; a possible D gene is TRBD2 (6 bases). The V gene's germline CDR1 is DFQATT and CDR2 SNEGSKA (reference sequence). The CDR3 runs to 16 residues. The ends were cut back, 3 bases at V and 0 bases at J, with 15 bases in the middle.

This clonotype was counted ten times or more. V usage is TRBV15 and J usage is TRBJ2-7; 7 nucleotides align to TRBD1. This CDR3 contains 16 residues. V lost 0 bases to trimming and J lost 0 bases; unmatched junction nucleotides: 5. CDR1 LNHNV and CDR2 YYDKDF come from the germline V gene (reference sequence). CDR3 coding DNA: TGTGCCACCAGCAGAGACGTCCGGGACAGCTCCTACGAGCAGTACTTC. Protein product: CATSRDVRDSSYEQYF.

This clonotype showed up many times. V gene TRBV7-9 combines with J gene TRBJ1-2; the match to TRBD1 covers 10 bases. The V gene's germline CDR1 is SEHNR and CDR2 FQNEAQ (reference sequence). The CDR3 runs 13 residues. The V segment lost 3 bases and the J segment 8 bases; nucleotides outside the gene matches: 3. The CDR3: CASSFGTGDGYTF. CDR3 DNA: TGTGCCAGCAGCTTTGGGACAGGGGACGGCTACACCTTC.

There are many counts of this clonotype. The chain employs TRBV6-1 and TRBJ2-3, with a possible D match to TRBD2 (5 bases). V shed 5 bases and J shed 5 bases, with 20 bases lying between them. This CDR3 has 16 residues. Germline-derived CDR1 and CDR2 are MNHNS and SASEGT. The DNA for the CDR3 is TGTGCCAGCAGTTTCCAGGCGGGTTCGGGTCGAGATACGCAGTATTTT. Translating gives CASSFQAGSGRDTQYF.

This chain connects TRBV29-1 to TRBJ1-2; 7 nucleotides match TRBD1. Trimming at V came to 6 bases and at J to 2 bases, leaving 9 bases not matched to a gene. CDR1 is SQVTM, CDR2 ANQGSEA, per germline. The CDR3 runs 14 residues. CDR3 in DNA: TGCAGCGTCGCCAACTACAGGGGCAACTATGGCTACACCTTC. This codes for CSVANYRGNYGYTF.

This clonotype was detected a few times. This chain uses TRBV20-1 with TRBJ2-7; D could derive from TRBD1 or TRBD2 (5 bases each). Trimming took 1 base from V and 0 from J, leaving 13 bases between them. The CDR3 has 15 residues. Germline assignment: CDR1 DFQATT and CDR2 SNEGSKA (reference sequence). The CDR3 sequence is CSARGTTTSSYEQYF. CDR3 nucleotide sequence: TGCAGTGCTAGAGGGACAACAACTAGCTCCTACGAGCAGTACTTC.

The table lists this clonotype with many counts. The V call is TRBV28, the J call TRBJ2-5; 14 nucleotides line up with TRBD2. Per germline, CDR1 MDHEN and CDR2 SYDVKM. The CDR3 is 16 amino acids. J gave up 4 bases and V 7 bases, and 8 bases lay outside the gene matches. Here the CDR3 reads CASITSGLAGVETQYF. The CDR3 DNA reads TGTGCCAGCATTACATCGGGACTAGCGGGAGTAGAGACCCAGTACTTC.

A few counts support this clonotype. In nucleotides, the CDR3 is TGTGCCAGCAGTCCCCGGGCGGGAGGAGGACTTTACAATGAGCAGTTCTTC. Translated: CASSPRAGGGLYNEQFF. This chain uses TRBV12-3 or TRBV12-4 with TRBJ2-1; 8 nucleotides agree with TRBD2. The CDR3 is 17 amino acids. J gave up 4 bases and V 5 bases, and 13 bases lay outside the gene matches.

A few counts support this clonotype. The V call is TRBV14, the J call TRBJ1-6; TRBD1 matches at 7 bases. The J segment lost 10 bases and the V segment lost 0 bases, leaving 6 bases of the junction unmatched. The CDR3 runs to 15 residues. Germline CDR1 reads SGHDN; CDR2 reads FVKESK. This CDR3 reads CASSQERTGYSPLHF. DNA of the CDR3: TGTGCCAGCAGCCAAGAAAGGACAGGCTACTCACCCCTCCACTTT.

In its sample, this clonotype was seen many times. The V gene is TRBV9, the J gene TRBJ2-1, with D maybe TRBD2 (6 bases). V was cut by 0 bases and J by 4 bases, with 23 bases left in between. Germline values: CDR1 SGDLS, CDR2 YYNGEE. The CDR3 sequence is 19 residues long. The CDR3 DNA reads TGTGCCAGCAGCGTAGCCGCAAGACTAGTTCCGGGAAAATACAATGAGCAGTTCTTC. Translated, it gives CASSVAARLVPGKYNEQFF.

There are many counts of this clonotype. V is TRBV12-3 or TRBV12-4 and J is TRBJ1-1, with 8 nucleotides matching TRBD1. The V segment lost 7 bases and the J segment 4 bases; nucleotides outside the gene matches: 8. The CDR3 totals 14 residues. CDR3 nucleotides: TGTGCCAGCAAAATGGACAGGGAGGGCACTGAAGCTTTCTTT. Protein sequence: CASKMDREGTEAFF.

J is TRBJ1-5 and V is TRBV19; D is perhaps TRBD1 (5 bases). CDR3 length: 18 amino acids. V lost 3 bases to trimming and J lost 0 bases, with 18 bases between them. Germline CDR1 reads LNHDA; CDR2 reads SQIVND (reference sequence). CDR3 DNA: TGTGCCAGTAGTATTATTCCTCGGGGACCTTATAGCAATCAGCCCCAGCATTTT. It is translated as CASSIIPRGPYSNQPQHF.

As for this clonotype: This could be a read error, since a much larger clone is one nucleotide away. The chain uses TRBV9 and TRBJ2-5; 11 bases line up with TRBD2. The germline CDR1 and CDR2 sequences are SGDLS and YYNGEE. The CDR3 extends over 14 amino acids. The CDR3 loop is CASSSGTSGETRYF. The CDR3 bases are TGTGCCAGCAGCTCCGGGACTAGCGGAGAGACCCGGTACTTC.

This clonotype was seen at least ten times. The gene calls are TRBV6-2 or TRBV6-3 and TRBJ2-6; D may be TRBD2 (5 bases). The ends were cut back, 7 bases at V and 2 bases at J, with 9 bases in the middle. CDR3 length: 14 residues. The germline V gene has CDR1 MNHEY and CDR2 SVGEGT. The CDR3 coding sequence is TGTGCCAGCAACAGAGGGACTGGGGCCAACGTCCTGACTTTC. Translating it yields CASNRGTGANVLTF.